Listed here are 8 T cell receptor beta chains from one sample, sequenced in a study of blood T cell repertoires in COVID-19. Profiling relied on immunoSEQ multiplex PCR, and the TCRdb table lists in-frame clones only, not all of them. The data contain some 180,000 clones, about 78% of them seen just once; the ten biggest clones take up around 7.9%. Sequenced input: peripheral blood. These receptors originate from a woman between 50 and 59 years old with active or convalescent COVID-19.

V usage is TRBV6-6 and J usage is TRBJ2-2; maybe TRBD2 (6 bases). V dropped 2 bases and J dropped 6 bases, with 13 bases sitting between them. CDR1 is MNHNY and CDR2 is SVGAGI in the germline V gene (reference sequence). The CDR3 consists of 15 residues. The CDR3 loop is CASSYARGGAGELFF. As DNA, the CDR3 is TGTGCCAGCAGTTACGCCAGAGGAGGGGCCGGGGAGCTGTTTTTT.

This sequence joins TRBV19 and TRBJ2-7, with D possibly being TRBD2 (6 bases). CDR3 length: 13 residues. In germline, CDR1 is LNHDA, CDR2 SQIVND (reference sequence). V was pared by 5 bases and J by 6 bases, with 14 bases between. CDR3 region: CASSAEGLSEQYF. Written as DNA, the CDR3 is TGTGCCAGTAGTGCGGAGGGATTAAGCGAGCAGTACTTC.

This clone was seen a handful of times. The chain couples TRBV2 to TRBJ2-7; 11 nucleotides agree with TRBD2. V lost 8 bases to trimming and J lost 4 bases; unmatched junction nucleotides: 10. Per the germline V gene, CDR1 is SNHLY and CDR2 is FYNNEI. The CDR3 loop spans 15 amino acids. The CDR3 DNA reads TGTGCCAGCGCCAGAACCGGGACTAGCGGTTACGAGCAGTACTTC. It specifies CASARTGTSGYEQYF. Based on the CDR3 plus reference TRBV2 and TRBJ2-7, the full variable domain is EPEVTQTPSHQVTQMGQEVILRCVPISNHLYFYWYRQILGQKVEFLVSFYNNEISEKSEIFDDQFSVERPDGSNFTLKIRSTKLEDSAMYFCASARTGTSGYEQYFGPGTRLTVT.

The V gene is TRBV19, the J gene TRBJ2-5, with a possible D match to TRBD1 (5 bases). Germline V gene sequence: CDR1 LNHDA, CDR2 SQIVND (reference sequence). Trimming stripped 3 bases from V and 4 bases from J, with 6 bases between. This CDR3 has 12 amino acids. The CDR3 is CASSMGLETQYF. In nucleotides, the CDR3 is TGTGCCAGTAGTATGGGGCTAGAGACCCAGTACTTC.

This rearrangement joins TRBV19 to TRBJ2-2; 8 bases line up with TRBD1. The V segment lost 3 bases and the J segment 5 bases; nucleotides outside the gene matches: 8. This CDR3 region has 16 residues. CDR1 and CDR2 (germline): LNHDA, SQIVND (reference sequence). The CDR3 protein is CASSMSGTGLTGELFF. As DNA, the CDR3 is TGTGCCAGTAGTATGTCCGGGACAGGACTAACCGGGGAGCTGTTTTTT.

V gene TRBV2 combines with J gene TRBJ2-2; 8 nucleotides align to TRBD1. The germline V gene encodes CDR1 SNHLY and CDR2 FYNNEI. The CDR3 runs to 16 residues. The trim removed 7 bases at V and 0 bases at J, leaving 7 bases unmatched. CDR3 in amino acids: CASTPQGASNTGELFF. The CDR3 DNA reads as TGTGCCAGCACCCCCCAGGGGGCCTCGAACACCGGGGAGCTGTTTTTT.

This clone was counted a few times. This chain uses TRBV19 with TRBJ2-2, with D perhaps TRBD2 (5 bases). The germline V gene encodes CDR1 LNHDA and CDR2 SQIVND (reference sequence). The ends were cut back, 5 bases at V and 0 bases at J, with 16 bases in the middle. This CDR3 has 17 residues. CDR3 loop: CASSPWGADANTGELFF. In DNA, the CDR3 is TGTGCCAGTAGTCCCTGGGGAGCGGACGCGAACACCGGGGAGCTGTTTTTT.

This clone turned up a few times. In nucleotides, the CDR3 is TGCGCCAGCAGCCAACCCTCTAGGACAGGGAATTCACCCCTCCACTTT. Translating it yields CASSQPSRTGNSPLHF. This rearrangement joins TRBV4-3 to TRBJ1-6; TRBD1 matches at 8 bases. Germline values: CDR1 LGHNA, CDR2 YSLEER. There are 16 residues in the CDR3. Trimming cost V 2 bases and J 7 bases; bases outside gene matches: 7.